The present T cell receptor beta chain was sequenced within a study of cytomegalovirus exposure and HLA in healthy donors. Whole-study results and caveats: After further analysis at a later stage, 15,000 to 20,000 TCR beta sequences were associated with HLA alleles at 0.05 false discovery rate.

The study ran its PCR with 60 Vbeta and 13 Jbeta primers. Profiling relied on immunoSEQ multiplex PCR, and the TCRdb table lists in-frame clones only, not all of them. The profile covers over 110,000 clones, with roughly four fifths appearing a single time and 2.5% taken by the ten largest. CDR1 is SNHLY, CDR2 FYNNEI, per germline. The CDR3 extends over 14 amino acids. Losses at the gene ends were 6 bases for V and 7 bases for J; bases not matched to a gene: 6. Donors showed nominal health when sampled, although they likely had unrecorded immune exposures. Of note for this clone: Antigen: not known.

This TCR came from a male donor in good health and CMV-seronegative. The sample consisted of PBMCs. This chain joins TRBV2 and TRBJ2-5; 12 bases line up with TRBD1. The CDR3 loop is CASSPGQGASTQYF. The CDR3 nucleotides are TGTGCCAGCAGCCCGGGACAGGGGGCCTCGACCCAGTACTTC.